Listed below are T cell receptor beta chains from one sample, sequenced in a study of control samples from healthy donors and cancer patients. Here immunoSEQ multiplex PCR was the method, and the copy in TCRdb shows in-frame clones only, minus some. Of some 100,000 clones detected, roughly 91% appear once; the ten largest clones hold under 20%. The source material was blood. Receptors were obtained from a woman in her forties or fifties in good health. Each CDR3 is given without its conserved first and last residue. A D gene is named only where the DNA matches it firmly.

V	J	D	CDR3
TRBV11-3	TRBJ2-1	.	AGSRDSYNEQF
TRBV6-4	TRBJ2-1	TRBD2	ASSGGGSYNEQF
TRBV2	TRBJ2-3	.	ASTTVGAPDTQY
TRBV6-5	TRBJ2-5	.	ASSYSGPGQETQY
TRBV18	TRBJ1-1	.	ASSPGLGAGTEAF
TRBV5-1	TRBJ1-4	.	ASSRGGTATNEKLF
TRBV15	TRBJ2-2	.	ATSPPPGTPGAGELF
TRBV7-7	TRBJ1-1	.	ASSSLLREWHSANAF
TRBV15	TRBJ1-5	TRBD1	ATSGQGAGNQPQH
TRBV7-9	TRBJ1-6	.	ASSSGQPLSPYNSPLH
TRBV5-6	TRBJ2-3	TRBD2	ASSLPGRITDTQY
TRBV30	TRBJ2-1	.	AWVQSSYNEQF
TRBV14	TRBJ1-2	.	ASSQGAGGYT
TRBV19	TRBJ1-5	.	ASSITAWRPQH
TRBV7-2	TRBJ2-3	.	ASSRELTDTQY
TRBV25-1	TRBJ1-6	.	ASSVVYNSPLH
TRBV2	TRBJ2-1	.	ASSDERRISYNEQF
TRBV6-2/TRBV6-3	TRBJ1-3	.	ASSYFWRSENTIY
TRBV27	TRBJ2-2	.	ASSSRLMVNTGELF
TRBV9	TRBJ2-1	TRBD1	ASSEVPLLRQGSYNEQF
TRBV3-1/TRBV3-2	TRBJ1-2	.	ASSQGYREGYT
TRBV10-3	TRBJ2-1	.	APLDHFDNEQF
TRBV4-3	TRBJ2-2	.	ASSQALGTQVGELF
TRBV15	TRBJ1-4	.	ATSSTTGWGEKLF
TRBV2	TRBJ1-1	.	ASMEGEGAF
TRBV5-1	TRBJ2-5	TRBD2	ASWEREETQY
TRBV6-2/TRBV6-3	TRBJ2-5	TRBD2	ASSDSRLADLQETQY
TRBV7-3	TRBJ2-2	.	ASSLYARSLYTGELF
TRBV7-5	TRBJ2-1	.	ASQRSGFSGFHNEQF
TRBV11-3	TRBJ2-5	TRBD1	ASSPRTGKETQY
TRBV6-6	TRBJ1-6	.	ASSYGGSGNSPLH
TRBV13	TRBJ1-1	.	ASSLGPVWSNTEAF
TRBV11-2	TRBJ1-1	.	ASSLVQMNTEAF
TRBV15	TRBJ1-1	.	ATSWGGTPAIEAF
TRBV11-3	TRBJ2-2	.	ASSLGHTNTGELF
TRBV6-1	TRBJ2-3	TRBD2	ASSEELLAGGPVDTQY
TRBV4-3	TRBJ1-1	.	ASSQDLMNTEAF
TRBV30	TRBJ2-1	.	AFSGSVNEQF
TRBV2	TRBJ2-1	.	ASTGRNEQF